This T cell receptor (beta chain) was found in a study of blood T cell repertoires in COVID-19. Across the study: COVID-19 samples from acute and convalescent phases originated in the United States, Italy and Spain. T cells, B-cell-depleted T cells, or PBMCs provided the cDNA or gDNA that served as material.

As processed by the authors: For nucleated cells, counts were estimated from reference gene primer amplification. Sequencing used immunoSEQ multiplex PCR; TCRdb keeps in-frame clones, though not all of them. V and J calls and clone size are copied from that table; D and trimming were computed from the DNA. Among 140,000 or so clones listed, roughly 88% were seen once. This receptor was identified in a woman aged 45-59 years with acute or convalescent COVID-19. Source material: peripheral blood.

The CDR3 coding sequence is TGTGCCAGCAGCCGGGCGACAGGGTCTTCCTACGAGCAGTACTTC. It is translated as CASSRATGSSYEQYF. The genes are TRBV3-1 (or the pseudogene TRBV3-2) and TRBJ2-7; 7 bases line up with TRBD1. V lost 4 bases to trimming and J lost 1 base; unmatched junction nucleotides: 7. This CDR3 spans 15 amino acids. Germline assignment: CDR1 LGHDT and CDR2 YNNKEL (reference sequence).